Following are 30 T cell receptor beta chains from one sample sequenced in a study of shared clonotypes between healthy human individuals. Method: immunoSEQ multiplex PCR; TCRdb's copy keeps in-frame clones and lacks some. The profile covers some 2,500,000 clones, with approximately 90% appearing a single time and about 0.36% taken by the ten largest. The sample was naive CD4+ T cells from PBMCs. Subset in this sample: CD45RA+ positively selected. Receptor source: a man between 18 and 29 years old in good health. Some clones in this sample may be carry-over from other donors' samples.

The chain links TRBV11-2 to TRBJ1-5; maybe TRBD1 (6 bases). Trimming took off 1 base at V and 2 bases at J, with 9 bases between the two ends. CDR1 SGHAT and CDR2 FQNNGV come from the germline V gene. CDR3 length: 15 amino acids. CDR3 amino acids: CASSLGTDRNQPQHF. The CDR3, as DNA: TGTGCCAGCAGCTTAGGGACAGACCGCAATCAGCCCCAGCATTTT.

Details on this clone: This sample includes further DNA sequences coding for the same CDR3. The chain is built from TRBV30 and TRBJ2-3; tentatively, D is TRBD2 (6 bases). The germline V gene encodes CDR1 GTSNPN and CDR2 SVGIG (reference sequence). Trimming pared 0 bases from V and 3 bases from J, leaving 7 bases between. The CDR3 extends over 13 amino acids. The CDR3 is CAWSVGGTDTQYF. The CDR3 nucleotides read TGTGCCTGGAGTGTTGGGGGGACAGATACGCAGTATTTT.

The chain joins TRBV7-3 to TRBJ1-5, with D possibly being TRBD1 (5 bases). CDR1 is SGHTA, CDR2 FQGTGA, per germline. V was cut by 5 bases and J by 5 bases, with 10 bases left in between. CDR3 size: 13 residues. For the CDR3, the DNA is TGTGCCAGCAGCCTGGGACCTTATCAGCCCCAGCATTTT. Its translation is CASSLGPYQPQHF.

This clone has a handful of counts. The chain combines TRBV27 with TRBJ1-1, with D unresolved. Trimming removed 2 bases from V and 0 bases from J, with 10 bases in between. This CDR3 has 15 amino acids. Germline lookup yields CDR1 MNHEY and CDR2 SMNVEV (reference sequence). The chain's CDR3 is CASSLKPPLNTEAFF. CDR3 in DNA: TGTGCCAGCAGTTTAAAACCGCCGTTGAACACTGAAGCTTTCTTT.

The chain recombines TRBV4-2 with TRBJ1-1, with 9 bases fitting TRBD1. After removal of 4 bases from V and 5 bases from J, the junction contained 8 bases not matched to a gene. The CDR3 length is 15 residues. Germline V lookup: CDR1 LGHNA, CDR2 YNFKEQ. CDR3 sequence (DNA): TGTGCCAGCAGCCGCCCGGGACAGGGAGGGACTGAAGCTTTCTTT. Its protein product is CASSRPGQGGTEAFF.

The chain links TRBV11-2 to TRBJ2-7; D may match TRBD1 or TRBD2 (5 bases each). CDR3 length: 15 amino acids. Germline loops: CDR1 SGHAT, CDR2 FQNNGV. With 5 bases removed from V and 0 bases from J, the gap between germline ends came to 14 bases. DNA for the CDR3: TGTGCCAGCAGCCCGGGGCGACTAAGCTCCTACGAGCAGTACTTC. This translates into CASSPGRLSSYEQYF.

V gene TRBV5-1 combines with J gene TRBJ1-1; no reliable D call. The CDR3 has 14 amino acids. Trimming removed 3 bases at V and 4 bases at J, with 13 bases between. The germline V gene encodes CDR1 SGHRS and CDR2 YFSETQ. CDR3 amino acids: CASSSGAGSTEAFF. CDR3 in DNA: TGCGCCAGCAGCTCCGGAGCTGGTTCCACTGAAGCTTTCTTT. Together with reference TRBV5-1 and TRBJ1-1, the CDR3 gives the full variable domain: KAGVTQTPRYLIKTRGQQVTLSCSPISGHRSVSWYQQTPGQGLQFLFEYFSETQRNKGNFPGRFSGRQFSNSRSEMNVSTLELGDSALYLCASSSGAGSTEAFFGQGTRLTVV.

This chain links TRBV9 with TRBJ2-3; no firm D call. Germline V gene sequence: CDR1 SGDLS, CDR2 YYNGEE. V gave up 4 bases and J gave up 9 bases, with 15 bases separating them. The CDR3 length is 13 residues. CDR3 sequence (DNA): TGTGCCAGCAGCAACCCATCTGGGCCAACGCAGTATTTT. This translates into CASSNPSGPTQYF.

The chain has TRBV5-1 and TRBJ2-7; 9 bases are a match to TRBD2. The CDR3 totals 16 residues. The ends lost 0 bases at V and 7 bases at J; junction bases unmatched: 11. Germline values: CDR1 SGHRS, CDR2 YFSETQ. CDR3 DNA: TGCGCCAGCAGCTTGGTGGTAGCGGGAGCCGCCGGTGAGCAGTACTTC. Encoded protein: CASSLVVAGAAGEQYF.

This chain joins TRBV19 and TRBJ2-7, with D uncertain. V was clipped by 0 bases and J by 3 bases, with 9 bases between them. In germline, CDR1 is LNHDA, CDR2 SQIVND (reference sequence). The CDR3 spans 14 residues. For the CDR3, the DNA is TGTGCCAGTAGTATAGAAGCTAGAGGCTACGAGCAGTACTTC. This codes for CASSIEARGYEQYF.

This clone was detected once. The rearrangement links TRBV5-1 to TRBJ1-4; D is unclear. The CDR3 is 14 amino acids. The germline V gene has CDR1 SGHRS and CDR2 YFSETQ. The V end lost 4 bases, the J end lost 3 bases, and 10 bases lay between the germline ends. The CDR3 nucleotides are TGCGCCAGCAGCCGTGACGGGTCTAATGAAAAACTGTTTTTT. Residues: CASSRDGSNEKLFF. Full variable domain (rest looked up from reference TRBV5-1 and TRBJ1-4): KAGVTQTPRYLIKTRGQQVTLSCSPISGHRSVSWYQQTPGQGLQFLFEYFSETQRNKGNFPGRFSGRQFSNSRSEMNVSTLELGDSALYLCASSRDGSNEKLFFGSGTQLSVL.

Here the CDR3 DNA reads TGCGCCAGCAGCCCTGACTCCGGGACAGGGGGTGGGGAGCAGTACTTC. Translated, it gives CASSPDSGTGGGEQYF. V is TRBV5-1 and J is TRBJ2-7; TRBD1 aligns across 11 bases. Germline V gene sequence: CDR1 SGHRS, CDR2 YFSETQ. The CDR3 spans 16 residues. Losses at the gene ends were 4 bases for V and 7 bases for J; bases not matched to a gene: 13.

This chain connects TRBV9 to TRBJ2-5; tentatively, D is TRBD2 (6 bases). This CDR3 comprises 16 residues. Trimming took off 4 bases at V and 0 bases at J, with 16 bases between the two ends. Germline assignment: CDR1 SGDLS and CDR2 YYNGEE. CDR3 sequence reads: CASSPRGSGDQETQYF. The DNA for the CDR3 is TGTGCCAGCAGCCCCCGGGGTAGCGGAGACCAAGAGACCCAGTACTTC.

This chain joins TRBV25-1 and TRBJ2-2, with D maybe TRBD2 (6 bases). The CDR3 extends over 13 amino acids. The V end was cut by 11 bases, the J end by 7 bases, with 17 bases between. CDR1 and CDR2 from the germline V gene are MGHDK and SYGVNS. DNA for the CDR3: TGTGCCGGGGGGTCGAGGAGTAACGGGGAGCTGTTTTTT. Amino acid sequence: CAGGSRSNGELFF. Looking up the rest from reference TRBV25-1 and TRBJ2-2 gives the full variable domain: EADIYQTPRYLVIGTGKKITLECSQTMGHDKMYWYQQDPGMELHLIHYSYGVNSTEKGDLSSESTVSRIRTEHFPLTLESARPSHTSQYLCAGGSRSNGELFFGEGSRLTVL.

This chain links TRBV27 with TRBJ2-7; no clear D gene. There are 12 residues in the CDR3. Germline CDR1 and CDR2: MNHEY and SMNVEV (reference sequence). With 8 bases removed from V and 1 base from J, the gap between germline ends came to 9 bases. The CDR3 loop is CASGYFSYEQYF. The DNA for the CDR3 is TGTGCCAGCGGATACTTTTCCTACGAGCAGTACTTC.

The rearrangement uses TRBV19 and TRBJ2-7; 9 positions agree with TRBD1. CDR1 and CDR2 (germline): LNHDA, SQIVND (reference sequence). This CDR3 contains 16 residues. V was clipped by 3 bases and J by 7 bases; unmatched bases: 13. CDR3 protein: CASSILPGQGVGEQYF. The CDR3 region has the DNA TGTGCCAGTAGTATTCTTCCGGGACAGGGTGTGGGGGAGCAGTACTTC.

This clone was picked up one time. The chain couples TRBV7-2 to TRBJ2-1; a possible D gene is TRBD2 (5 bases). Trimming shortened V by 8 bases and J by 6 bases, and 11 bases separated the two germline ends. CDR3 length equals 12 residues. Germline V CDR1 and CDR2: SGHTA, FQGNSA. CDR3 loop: CASGYRGNEQFF. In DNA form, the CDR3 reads TGTGCCAGCGGATATCGGGGCAATGAGCAGTTCTTC.

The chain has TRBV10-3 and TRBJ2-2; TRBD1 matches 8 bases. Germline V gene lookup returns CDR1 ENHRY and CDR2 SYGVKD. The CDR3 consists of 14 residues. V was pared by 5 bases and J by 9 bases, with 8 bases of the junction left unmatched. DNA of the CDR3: TGTGCCATCAGTCGGACAGGGACGCTCTGGGAGCTGTTTTTT. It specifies CAISRTGTLWELFF.

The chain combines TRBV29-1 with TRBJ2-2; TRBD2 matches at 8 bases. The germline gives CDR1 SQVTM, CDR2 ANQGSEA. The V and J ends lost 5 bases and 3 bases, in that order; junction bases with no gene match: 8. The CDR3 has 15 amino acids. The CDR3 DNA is TGCAGCGTTCGCTTGGGACTAGGAGACACCGGGGAGCTGTTTTTT. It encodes CSVRLGLGDTGELFF.

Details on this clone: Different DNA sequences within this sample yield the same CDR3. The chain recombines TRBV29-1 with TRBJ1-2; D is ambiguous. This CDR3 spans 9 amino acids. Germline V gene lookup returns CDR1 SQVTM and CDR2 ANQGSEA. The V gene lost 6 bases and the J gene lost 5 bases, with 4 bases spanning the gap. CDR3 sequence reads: CSVDYGYTF. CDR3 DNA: TGCAGCGTCGATTATGGCTACACCTTC.

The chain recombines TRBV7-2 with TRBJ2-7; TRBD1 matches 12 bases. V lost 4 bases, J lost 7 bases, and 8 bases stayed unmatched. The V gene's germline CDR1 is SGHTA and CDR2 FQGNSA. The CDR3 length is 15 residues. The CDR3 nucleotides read TGTGCCAGCAGCTCACAGGGACAGGGGGCGGGAGAGCAGTACTTC. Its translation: CASSSQGQGAGEQYF.

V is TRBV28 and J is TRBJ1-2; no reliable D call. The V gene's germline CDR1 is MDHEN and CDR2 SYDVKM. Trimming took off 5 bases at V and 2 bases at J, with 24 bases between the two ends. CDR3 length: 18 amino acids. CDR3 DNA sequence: TGTGCCAGCAGTGCATTACCCGGGGTTGGACCGCACAACTATGGCTACACCTTC. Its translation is CASSALPGVGPHNYGYTF.

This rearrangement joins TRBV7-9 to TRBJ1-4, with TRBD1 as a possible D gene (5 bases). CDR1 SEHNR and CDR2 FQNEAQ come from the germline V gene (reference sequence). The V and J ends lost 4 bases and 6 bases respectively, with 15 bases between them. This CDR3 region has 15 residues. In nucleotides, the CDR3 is TGTGCCAGCAGCTCTCAGGGAACCTTAGATGAAAAACTGTTTTTT. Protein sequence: CASSSQGTLDEKLFF.

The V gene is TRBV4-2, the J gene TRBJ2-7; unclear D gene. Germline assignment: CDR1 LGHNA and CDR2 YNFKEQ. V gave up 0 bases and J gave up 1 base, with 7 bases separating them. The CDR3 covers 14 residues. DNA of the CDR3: TGTGCCAGCAGCCAAGATCGGGCATCCTACGAGCAGTACTTC. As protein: CASSQDRASYEQYF.

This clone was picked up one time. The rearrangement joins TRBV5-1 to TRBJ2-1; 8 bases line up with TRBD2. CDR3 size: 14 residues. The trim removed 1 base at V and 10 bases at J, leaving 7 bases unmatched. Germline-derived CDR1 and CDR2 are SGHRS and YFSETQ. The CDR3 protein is CASSLIPAGDEQFF. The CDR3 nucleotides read TGCGCCAGCAGCTTGATTCCAGCGGGAGACGAGCAGTTCTTC. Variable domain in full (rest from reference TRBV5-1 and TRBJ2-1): KAGVTQTPRYLIKTRGQQVTLSCSPISGHRSVSWYQQTPGQGLQFLFEYFSETQRNKGNFPGRFSGRQFSNSRSEMNVSTLELGDSALYLCASSLIPAGDEQFFGPGTRLTVL.

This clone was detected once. The CDR3 region is CASSSTRGFGELFF. CDR3 DNA sequence: TGCGCCAGCAGCTCGACTAGAGGGTTCGGGGAGCTGTTTTTT. This chain links TRBV5-1 with TRBJ2-2, with D perhaps matching TRBD2 (6 bases). V was shortened by 3 bases and J by 7 bases, with 13 bases between the two germline ends. Germline CDR1 and CDR2: SGHRS and YFSETQ. This CDR3 region has 14 residues.

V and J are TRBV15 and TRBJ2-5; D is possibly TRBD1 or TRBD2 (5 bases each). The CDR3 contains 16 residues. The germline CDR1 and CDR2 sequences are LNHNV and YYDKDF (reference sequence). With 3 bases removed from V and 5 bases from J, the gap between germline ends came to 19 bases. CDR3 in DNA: TGTGCCACCAGCAGCAGGACCGGGACCAAAAGGGAGACCCAGTACTTC. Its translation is CATSSRTGTKRETQYF.

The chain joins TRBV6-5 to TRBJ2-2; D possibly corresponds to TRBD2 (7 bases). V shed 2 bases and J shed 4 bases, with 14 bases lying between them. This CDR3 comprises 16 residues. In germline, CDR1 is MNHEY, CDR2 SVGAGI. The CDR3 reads CASSYRAGGPTGELFF. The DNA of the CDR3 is TGTGCCAGCAGTTACCGAGCCGGGGGGCCCACCGGGGAGCTGTTTTTT.

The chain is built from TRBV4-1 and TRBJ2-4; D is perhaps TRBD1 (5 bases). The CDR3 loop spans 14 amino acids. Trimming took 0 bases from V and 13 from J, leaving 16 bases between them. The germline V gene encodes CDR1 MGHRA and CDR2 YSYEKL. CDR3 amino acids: CASSQETWQGRQYF. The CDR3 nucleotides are TGCGCCAGCAGCCAAGAAACGTGGCAGGGCCGGCAGTACTTC.

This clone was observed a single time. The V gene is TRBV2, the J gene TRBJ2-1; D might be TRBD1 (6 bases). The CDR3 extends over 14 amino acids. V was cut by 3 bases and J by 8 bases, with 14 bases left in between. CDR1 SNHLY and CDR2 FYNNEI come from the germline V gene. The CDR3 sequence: CASSEGALVDEQFF. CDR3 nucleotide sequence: TGTGCCAGCAGTGAGGGGGCGCTGGTCGATGAGCAGTTCTTC.